This passage covers 18 T cell receptor beta chains from one sample sequenced in a study of response to subunit inactivated influenza vaccine. TCRdb used MiXCR to reprocess the RT-PCR reads, holding one entry per CDR3 protein. The repertoire includes more than 600,000 distinct CDR3 sequences, around 18% of them detected once, and approximately 11% sits in the top ten. Source: PBMCs from blood, taken roughly 5 days after vaccination. Receptors were obtained from a man aged 50-60 years who received an inactivated influenza vaccine.

CDR3 region: CASSYQLSSYEQYF. Here the CDR3 DNA reads TGTGCCAGCAGTTACCAGCTGTCTTCCTACGAGCAGTACTTC. The chain recombines TRBV6-2 or TRBV6-3 with TRBJ2-7; no reliable D call. This CDR3 spans 14 amino acids. The germline V and J ends were trimmed by 2 bases and 1 base, with 9 bases remaining between them. CDR1 and CDR2 from the germline V gene are MNHEY and SVGEGT.

This clonotype was found many times. This chain links TRBV6-5 with TRBJ1-2; the D gene is possibly TRBD1 (5 bases). V shed 0 bases and J shed 4 bases, with 9 bases lying between them. The germline V gene encodes CDR1 MNHEY and CDR2 SVGAGI. This CDR3 is built from 14 residues. CDR3 region: CASSYSGGVYGYTF. The DNA of the CDR3 is TGTGCCAGCAGTTACTCGGGAGGGGTCTATGGCTACACCTTC.

This clonotype was picked up a small number of times. The V gene is TRBV12-3 or TRBV12-4, the J gene TRBJ2-5; D tentatively fits TRBD1 or TRBD2 (5 bases each). Trimming pared 3 bases from V and 4 bases from J, leaving 9 bases between. CDR3 length: 13 amino acids. CDR3 residues: CASSFSGPETQYF. The CDR3, as DNA: TGTGCCAGCAGTTTCTCGGGGCCAGAGACCCAGTACTTC.

This clonotype was seen only a few times. The rearrangement joins TRBV6-5 to TRBJ1-6; 9 nucleotides match TRBD1. CDR3 length: 16 amino acids. Germline-derived CDR1 and CDR2 are MNHEY and SVGAGI. V dropped 0 bases and J dropped 7; count of bases not matched to a gene: 4. The CDR3 nucleotides are TGTGCCAGCAGTTACTCGGGGACAGGGAAGAATTCACCCCTCCACTTT. It codes for CASSYSGTGKNSPLHF.

This clonotype was found a few times. The chain combines TRBV20-1 with TRBJ1-2; perhaps TRBD1 as D (6 bases). V gave up 3 bases and J gave up 6 bases, with 17 bases separating them. This CDR3 is built from 14 residues. Germline V CDR1 and CDR2: DFQATT, SNEGSKA (reference sequence). The DNA for the CDR3 is TGCAGTGCTAGCCCGGGACATCCAGGGGATGGCTACACCTTC. It codes for CSASPGHPGDGYTF.

As regards this clonotype: Given a much more abundant clone one base away, this may be a read error. The chain links TRBV15 to TRBJ1-3, with D perhaps TRBD1 (5 bases). Germline-derived CDR1 and CDR2 are LNHNV and YYDKDF (reference sequence). The CDR3 is 15 amino acids. V was pared by 0 bases and J by 2 bases, with 8 bases between. CDR3 in amino acids: CATSRDLGAGNTIYF. The CDR3 DNA sequence: TGTGCCACCAGCAGAGATTTGGGGGCTGGAAACACCATATATTTT.

This chain connects TRBV28 to TRBJ2-3; the D gene is possibly TRBD2 (7 bases). Between the trimmed V and J ends, which lost 3 bases and 2 bases, there was a span of 15 bases. CDR3 length equals 16 residues. The germline CDR1 and CDR2 sequences are MDHEN and SYDVKM. The CDR3 sequence is CASSFVGGPSTDTQYF. CDR3 coding DNA: TGTGCCAGCAGTTTCGTCGGGGGGCCTTCCACAGATACGCAGTATTTT. Full variable domain (rest looked up from reference TRBV28 and TRBJ2-3): DVKVTQSSRYLVKRTGEKVFLECVQDMDHENMFWYRQDPGLGLRLIYFSYDVKMKEKGDIPEGYSVSREKKERFSLILESASTNQTSMYLCASSFVGGPSTDTQYFGPGTRLTVL.

This clonotype was detected only a few times. The chain links TRBV27 to TRBJ2-4; a possible D gene is TRBD2 (6 bases). Trimming stripped 4 bases from V and 0 bases from J, with 19 bases between. In germline, CDR1 is MNHEY, CDR2 SMNVEV (reference sequence). The CDR3 extends over 18 amino acids. The CDR3 reads CASSSRSRGPLAKNIQYF. CDR3 nucleotides: TGTGCCAGCAGTTCCCGTTCGCGGGGTCCCTTAGCCAAAAACATTCAGTACTTC.

The chain uses TRBV7-3 and TRBJ2-2; 8 nucleotides agree with TRBD1. The CDR3 covers 13 residues. After removal of 11 bases from V and 6 bases from J, the junction contained 8 bases not matched to a gene. Germline V lookup: CDR1 SGHTA, CDR2 FQGTGA. The CDR3 loop reads CASQGAAPGELFF. CDR3 sequence (DNA): TGTGCCTCCCAGGGGGCCGCGCCCGGGGAGCTGTTTTTT.

CDR3 protein: CASSLAGRGYYEQYF. The CDR3 DNA follows: TGTGCCAGCAGCTTGGCCGGACGAGGGTACTACGAGCAGTACTTC. The chain links TRBV7-2 to TRBJ2-7, with D tentatively TRBD2 (5 bases). Per the germline V gene, CDR1 is SGHTA and CDR2 is FQGNSA. CDR3 size: 15 residues. V was cut by 3 bases and J by 3 bases, with 15 bases left in between.

Only a few counts were recorded for this clonotype. V is TRBV2 and J is TRBJ1-1; D is perhaps TRBD1 (5 bases). With 4 bases removed from V and 2 bases from J, the gap between germline ends came to 8 bases. This CDR3 contains 13 residues. Germline CDR1 reads SNHLY; CDR2 reads FYNNEI. The CDR3 nucleotides are TGTGCCAGCAGTGGACAGTATAACACTGAAGCTTTCTTT. As protein: CASSGQYNTEAFF.

This chain uses TRBV20-1 with TRBJ1-1; TRBD1 matches at 11 bases. This CDR3 is 15 amino acids long. With V trimmed by 4 bases and J by 5 bases, 9 bases remained unmatched. Germline values: CDR1 DFQATT, CDR2 SNEGSKA (reference sequence). The CDR3 nucleotides are TGCAGTGCTAACATCGGGGGACAGGGGGGGACTGAAGCTTTCTTT. Residues: CSANIGGQGGTEAFF.

This clonotype was observed at least ten times. The V gene is TRBV29-1, the J gene TRBJ1-1; D remains unclear. This CDR3 has 11 amino acids. V shed 2 bases and J shed 11 bases, with 12 bases lying between them. Germline CDR1 is SQVTM and CDR2 is ANQGSEA. The CDR3 protein is CSVERYGRAFF. The CDR3 nucleotides are TGCAGCGTTGAACGTTATGGTAGGGCTTTCTTT.

This sequence joins TRBV6-1 and TRBJ1-3; tentative D call: TRBD1 (5 bases). This CDR3 comprises 14 residues. V was pared by 0 bases and J by 2 bases, with 5 bases between. CDR1 is MNHNS, CDR2 SASEGT, per germline. CDR3 nucleotides: TGTGCCAGCAGTGAAGCGACAGCTGGAAACACCATATATTTT. Amino acids: CASSEATAGNTIYF.

The rearrangement uses TRBV7-8 and TRBJ2-6; D not resolved. Trimming left V 2 bases short and J 0 bases short, with 11 bases between. CDR1 SGHVS and CDR2 FQNEAQ come from the germline V gene. This CDR3 spans 17 amino acids. The CDR3 spells CASSLFTVSSGANVLTF. The CDR3 coding sequence is TGTGCCAGCAGCTTATTTACAGTGAGCTCTGGGGCCAACGTCCTGACTTTC.

The chain is built from TRBV5-5 and TRBJ2-6; D could derive from TRBD1 or TRBD2 (5 bases each). CDR1 SGHKS and CDR2 YYEKEE come from the germline V gene (reference sequence). The CDR3 covers 18 residues. Deletions cut 0 bases from V and 0 bases from J, with 13 bases between. The CDR3 DNA follows: TGTGCCAGCAGCTTGGTTTCAGGGACCCACTCTGGGGCCAACGTCCTGACTTTC. Protein product: CASSLVSGTHSGANVLTF.

This clonotype has more than one count but fewer than ten. The CDR3 DNA sequence: TGTGCCAGCAGTGGACGACCGGGAGAGCAGTTCTTC. This sequence encodes CASSGRPGEQFF. The chain has TRBV6-1 and TRBJ2-1, with D possibly matching TRBD2 (5 bases). The germline V gene has CDR1 MNHNS and CDR2 SASEGT. The CDR3 totals 12 residues. The ends were cut back, 4 bases at V and 10 bases at J, with 11 bases in the middle.

In this sample, this clonotype turned up a few times. The limits of the CDR3 on the DNA are not certain, so only TCRdb's listed CDR3 is given. The chain links TRBV5-1 to TRBJ2-5; the table assigns TRBD1, which was not confirmed against the DNA. Germline V gene sequence: CDR1 SGHRS, CDR2 YFSETQ. The CDR3 length is 15 residues, termini included. CDR3 region: CASSLGTGFLETQYF.